This T cell receptor (beta chain) was sequenced during a study of T cell responses to AZD1222 COVID-19 vaccine (dated by TCRdb to about 2021). In the study overall: AZD1222 recipients whose second dose came at about 4 weeks and those whose second dose came at about 12 weeks were combined into one group, since spike-specific TCR depth and breadth did not differ between the two schedules. TCR sequencing covered approximately 230 trial participants: 207 given two doses of AZD1222 and around 26 given two doses of MenACWY control vaccine. Trial participants were enrolled into age subgroups of 18-55, 56-69 and 70-plus years, which contained approximately 150, 30 and 60 TCR-sequenced participants, respectively. Overall study outcomes, separate from this receptor: The 56-69-year group was small, and its depth increase did not reach significance, likely because of low power. Most participants were white British and females outnumbered males, and the authors suggested that clonal diversity may have been underestimated. Reportedly, close to half of the unique spike-specific TCRs recognized epitopes lying outside the regions that are mutated in the B.1.351 and B.1.1.7 variants. Because no day 14 peak-response samples were available, the repertoires could be characterized only after the peak T cell response. A significant rise in spike-specific TCR breadth and depth was observed after two AZD1222 doses relative to day 0 and relative to MenACWY recipients. CD4 TCRs associated with the vaccine covered the entire spike protein, and the dominant responses were in regions 160-218 and 743-854. Conclusions about previously exposed vaccinees are limited because only six or seven AZD1222 recipients were SARS-CoV-2 seropositive at baseline.

The CDR3 regions of human TCRbeta chains were analyzed by immunosequencing. In the source study's methods: TCRs in the repertoires were matched against a reference library of SARS-CoV-2-specific TCRs that had been generated with the MIRA antigen-specificity platform. Breadth was defined as the fraction of unique TCRs that were SARS-CoV-2-associated, and depth was defined as the fraction of total T cells that were SARS-CoV-2-associated. Using the MIRA data, each spike-specific TCR was mapped to the spike region that the TCR reacts to and placed in a CD4 or CD8 class. Log10-transformed breadth and depth values were compared by one-way ANOVA with Sidak's multiple comparisons tests. TCRdb's version of the immuneACCESS table is confined to in-frame rearrangements and falls short of the full clone set. An unresolved V gene accounts for under half of the shortfall where checked; the remainder is of unknown origin. V, J and clone size are those of that table, while D and trimming were read from the DNA. This sample holds 93,000 or so clones; 80% to 90% were observed only once. 20% of the sample is held by the ten biggest clonotypes.

The CDR3 goes from the cysteine to the phenylalanine over 15 residues. The sequence is cut down to CDR3 DNA, 45 bases in frame from base 1. V sheds 4 bases and J sheds 5 bases, leaving 17 bases between their ends. CDR1 and CDR2 were assigned from the germline V gene (reference sequence) as SGHNT and YYREEE. Read against the paper, the sample's time point label means: baseline before first vaccination. Vaccinee samples came from UK trials COV001 and COV002, including a single-blind randomized controlled phase 2/3 trial of AZD1222 (ChAdOx1 nCoV-19) in healthy adults. For TCRbeta chain sequencing, PBMC samples were collected from trial participants at day 0 and at day 28 after the second dose. Note on this clone: It has no known antigen specificity. No base quality values were provided; no much bigger clone lies one nucleotide off.

Sequences were derived from peripheral blood, sampled on day 0 of AZD1222 vaccination. The chain links TRBV5-4 with TRBJ2-3; TRBD1 could be the D gene, as 6 bases match. This TCR derives from an adult in good health. The CDR3 amino acid sequence is: CASSMGQGSGDTQYF. The DNA is TGTGCCAGCAGCATGGGACAAGGCTCGGGAGATACGCAGTATTTT.